This TCR beta chain was obtained from a study of cytomegalovirus exposure and HLA in healthy donors. About the research overall: The platform used for the approximately 130 validation repertoires matched that of the approximately 670 first-cohort repertoires, a later analysis reported.

Looked up from germline, CDR1 is SEHNR and CDR2 is FQNEAQ (reference sequence). V was trimmed by 2 bases and J by 6 bases, leaving 11 bases between them. This CDR3 spans 14 amino acids. Concerning this clone itself: Antigen specificity is unknown.

General study findings and limits: According to the study, roughly 160 TCR beta chains were cytomegalovirus-associated.

Repertoires were generated with immunoSEQ multiplex PCR, while TCRdb's copy carries only in-frame clones and drops some. This table has 250,000 to 400,000 clones, about 85% appearing once. The sequence derives from a woman in her twenties or thirties in good health and CMV-seropositive. Sequencing was done on a sample of PBMCs. The V call is TRBV7-9, the J call TRBJ2-1; D uncertain. CDR3 in amino acids: CASSLKGLSNEQFF. CDR3 in DNA: TGTGCCAGCAGCTTAAAGGGCCTGTCCAATGAGCAGTTCTTC.